The text below deals with one T cell receptor beta chain. Its antigen remains unidentified. This CDR3 is built from 15 residues. CDR1 is SGHNT, CDR2 YYREEE, per germline (reference sequence). The study ran its PCR with 60 Vbeta and 13 Jbeta primers. The data were produced by immunoSEQ multiplex PCR, yet TCRdb's version contains in-frame clones alone and is incomplete. The data show over 200,000 clones, 70% to 85% seen once. The record originates from a study of cytomegalovirus exposure and HLA in healthy donors. The study, taken as a whole, reports: HLA allele associations emerged for about 16,000 TCR beta sequences in a later analysis, at 0.05 false discovery rate.

Sequences were obtained from PBMCs. The chain joins TRBV5-4 to TRBJ2-5; 9 bases are shared with TRBD2. The DNA end is a closer match to TRBJ2-7, so the J assignment may be wrong. This receptor was obtained from a male donor in good health and CMV-seronegative. CDR3 in DNA: TGTGCCAGCAGCTTCTCGACTAGCGGTGTCTACGAGCAGTACTTC. Translating gives CASSFSTSGVYEQYF.